The present T cell receptor beta chain was sequenced within a study of graft-versus-host responses after intestinal transplantation. Study information: Induction using anti-thymocyte globulin, followed by tacrolimus and steroids for 3 to 4 years, was given to all recipients.

As for this clone: The antigen is undetermined.

Data came from immunoSEQ multiplex PCR; TCRdb stores just in-frame clones and leaves some out. The repertoire holds around 100,000 clones, with about nine tenths as singletons. Regarding the study as a whole: Recipient marrow held GvH clones, some first seen in ileum or blood. Within allografts, high graft-versus-host to host-versus-graft clonal ratios were seen among patients with graft-donor T cell macrochimerism. Early after transplant, HvG clones declined as circulating GvH clones peaked.

The CDR3 sequence is 16 residues long. Trimming left V 0 bases short and J 2 bases short, with 11 bases between. The germline V gene encodes CDR1 LGHNA and CDR2 YNFKEQ. This receptor was obtained from a human donor who was the organ donor for an intestinal transplant. The chain recombines TRBV4-2 with TRBJ2-1; a possible D gene is TRBD2 (7 bases). Sequences were derived from unstimulated CD4+ T cells sorted from spleen or lymph node cells, sampled before transplant. Written as DNA, the CDR3 is TGTGCCAGCAGCCAAGAAGGGCGGGGGCCCTACAATGAGCAGTTCTTC. Its translation: CASSQEGRGPYNEQFF.